One sample yielded the 16 T cell receptor beta chains listed below, sequenced in a study of blood T cell repertoires in COVID-19. Sequencing was performed with immunoSEQ multiplex PCR; in TCRdb, only in-frame clones are kept and a portion is missing. The sample has 350,000 to 400,000 clones; 85% to 90% are singletons. The specimen was peripheral blood. All receptors come from a man aged 18 to 30 with active or convalescent COVID-19.

The chain links TRBV6-5 to TRBJ1-2; 7 nucleotides agree with TRBD1. The junction had 8 bases not matched to a gene; V was cut back by 6 bases and J by 4 bases. The CDR3 is 14 amino acids. From germline, CDR1 is MNHEY and CDR2 SVGAGI. CDR3 residues: CASRGTGAGYGYTF. The CDR3 DNA reads as TGTGCCAGCAGAGGTACAGGGGCGGGCTATGGCTACACCTTC.

The rearrangement uses TRBV29-1 and TRBJ2-1; 7 nucleotides line up with TRBD2. CDR1 and CDR2 from the germline V gene are SQVTM and ANQGSEA. This CDR3 is built from 14 residues. V dropped 4 bases and J dropped 3; count of bases not matched to a gene: 6. The CDR3 spells CSVVIRGVYNEQFF. As DNA, the CDR3 is TGCAGCGTTGTAATACGGGGGGTCTACAATGAGCAGTTCTTC.

This chain joins TRBV7-3 and TRBJ2-2; 9 positions agree with TRBD2. Germline CDR1 and CDR2: SGHTA and FQGTGA. This CDR3 has 16 amino acids. The V segment lost 6 bases and the J segment 2 bases; nucleotides outside the gene matches: 7. CDR3 amino acids: CASSRIAGANTGELFF. CDR3 sequence (DNA): TGTGCCAGCAGTCGAATAGCGGGAGCAAACACCGGGGAGCTGTTTTTT.

V usage is TRBV4-1 and J usage is TRBJ2-5; D may be TRBD2 (5 bases). Germline V CDR1 and CDR2: MGHRA, YSYEKL. Between the trimmed V and J ends, which lost 0 bases and 6 bases, there was a span of 14 bases. The CDR3 contains 15 residues. CDR3 sequence (DNA): TGCGCCAGCAGCCAAGATTCCGGGGTTGGAAAGACCCAGTACTTC. Amino acid sequence: CASSQDSGVGKTQYF.

This chain connects TRBV24-1 to TRBJ2-1; TRBD1 might be the D (6 bases). Germline loops: CDR1 KGHDR, CDR2 SFDVKD. The CDR3 length is 16 residues. The germline V and J ends were trimmed by 4 bases and 9 bases, with 21 bases remaining between them. The CDR3 sequence: CATSDTGTNLQGEQFF. The CDR3 DNA reads as TGTGCCACCAGTGACACCGGGACAAACCTACAGGGTGAGCAGTTCTTC.

This clone was counted many times. The rearrangement links TRBV7-2 to TRBJ1-1; tentatively, D is TRBD1 (6 bases). V was trimmed by 10 bases and J by 4 bases, leaving 13 bases between them. This CDR3 has 12 residues. Germline CDR1 SGHTA, CDR2 FQGNSA. CDR3 nucleotides: TGTGCCACCAACAGGGATGGCACTGAAGCTTTCTTT. Encoded protein: CATNRDGTEAFF.

The rearrangement uses TRBV29-1 and TRBJ2-5, with D tentatively TRBD2 (6 bases). This CDR3 has 13 residues. V lost 7 bases, J lost 5 bases, and 17 bases lay in between. From germline, CDR1 is SQVTM and CDR2 ANQGSEA. The CDR3 DNA reads as TGCAGCGACTCCCGCGGGACTTCGGAGACCCAGTACTTC. This codes for CSDSRGTSETQYF.

The V gene is TRBV6-9, the J gene TRBJ1-1; D might be TRBD1 (5 bases). CDR1 MNHGY and CDR2 SVAAGI come from the germline V gene. V was shortened by 4 bases and J by 3 bases, with 6 bases between the two germline ends. The CDR3 covers 12 residues. DNA for the CDR3: TGTGCCAGCAGTTGGGGGGACACTGAAGCTTTCTTT. Translating it yields CASSWGDTEAFF.

The chain has TRBV29-1 and TRBJ1-2, with D possibly TRBD1 on 6 matching bases. Deletions cut 7 bases from V and 2 bases from J, with 11 bases between. The germline gives CDR1 SQVTM, CDR2 ANQGSEA. There are 12 residues in the CDR3. The CDR3: CSAEDRNYGYTF. The CDR3 DNA follows: TGCAGCGCCGAAGACAGGAACTATGGCTACACCTTC.

The V call is TRBV7-8, the J call TRBJ2-1, with TRBD2 matching over 13 bases. Germline trimming cut 5 bases from V and 5 bases from J; bases unmatched to any gene: 15. Germline CDR1 reads SGHVS; CDR2 reads FQNEAQ. CDR3 length: 19 residues. The CDR3 nucleotides are TGTGCCAGCAGCCGCCAGGGTCCACTAGCGGGAGGGACTAACAATGAGCAGTTCTTC. As protein: CASSRQGPLAGGTNNEQFF.

The chain links TRBV28 to TRBJ2-1, with 9 bases aligning to TRBD2. J lost 8 bases, V lost 9 bases, and 8 bases had no gene match. There are 13 residues in the CDR3. CDR1 and CDR2 (germline): MDHEN, SYDVKM. Here the CDR3 reads CARDGGRAYEQFF. For the CDR3, the DNA is TGTGCCAGGGACGGCGGGAGGGCCTATGAGCAGTTCTTC.

The V gene is TRBV5-1, the J gene TRBJ2-7, with TRBD2 identical over 7 bases. CDR1 is SGHRS, CDR2 YFSETQ, per germline. The V and J ends lost 2 bases and 3 bases, in that order; junction bases with no gene match: 5. The CDR3 runs to 14 residues. CDR3 nucleotides: TGCGCCAGCAGCTTAGCGGGAAATCTCTACGAGCAGTACTTC. Its protein is CASSLAGNLYEQYF.

The J gene is TRBJ2-7, the V gene TRBV7-2, with D unclear. V dropped 0 bases and J dropped 4 bases, with 10 bases sitting between them. This CDR3 spans 14 amino acids. CDR1 SGHTA and CDR2 FQGNSA come from the germline V gene. CDR3 bases: TGTGCCAGCAGCTTAGCACCGAGATTTTACGAGCAGTACTTC. It specifies CASSLAPRFYEQYF. Drawing the rest from reference TRBV7-2 and TRBJ2-7, the complete variable domain is GAGVSQSPSNKVTEKGKDVELRCDPISGHTALYWYRQSLGQGLEFLIYFQGNSAPDKSGLPSDRFSAERTGGSVSTLTIQRTQQEDSAVYLCASSLAPRFYEQYFGPGTRLTVT.

The rearrangement links TRBV28 to TRBJ1-5; possibly TRBD1 for D (5 bases). CDR1 MDHEN and CDR2 SYDVKM come from the germline V gene. With 8 bases removed from V and 5 bases from J, the gap between germline ends came to 10 bases. The CDR3 has 12 residues. This chain's CDR3 is CASESRDQPQHF. The DNA for the CDR3 is TGTGCCAGCGAGAGCAGGGATCAGCCCCAGCATTTT. The full variable domain, its missing parts supplied by reference TRBV28 and TRBJ1-5, is DVKVTQSSRYLVKRTGEKVFLECVQDMDHENMFWYRQDPGLGLRLIYFSYDVKMKEKGDIPEGYSVSREKKERFSLILESASTNQTSMYLCASESRDQPQHFGDGTRLSIL.

This chain uses TRBV28 with TRBJ2-5; perhaps TRBD1 as D (6 bases). Looked up from germline, CDR1 is MDHEN and CDR2 is SYDVKM. V lost 4 bases and J lost 6, with 21 bases in between. The CDR3 covers 16 residues. CDR3 DNA: TGTGCCAGCAGTTCCCCCAACAGGGTCAGAGGCCAGACCCAGTACTTC. This gives the protein CASSSPNRVRGQTQYF.

On this clone itself: The junction and the germline gene differ at one end; a read error may be behind it. The chain couples TRBV28 to TRBJ2-6; D may be TRBD1 (5 bases). This CDR3 region has 15 residues. The germline V gene encodes CDR1 MDHEN and CDR2 SYDVKM. The CDR3 region has the DNA TGTGCCAGCAGTTTCCTCCTCTCTGGGGCCAACGTGCTGACTTTC. Translation: CASSFLLSGANVLTF.